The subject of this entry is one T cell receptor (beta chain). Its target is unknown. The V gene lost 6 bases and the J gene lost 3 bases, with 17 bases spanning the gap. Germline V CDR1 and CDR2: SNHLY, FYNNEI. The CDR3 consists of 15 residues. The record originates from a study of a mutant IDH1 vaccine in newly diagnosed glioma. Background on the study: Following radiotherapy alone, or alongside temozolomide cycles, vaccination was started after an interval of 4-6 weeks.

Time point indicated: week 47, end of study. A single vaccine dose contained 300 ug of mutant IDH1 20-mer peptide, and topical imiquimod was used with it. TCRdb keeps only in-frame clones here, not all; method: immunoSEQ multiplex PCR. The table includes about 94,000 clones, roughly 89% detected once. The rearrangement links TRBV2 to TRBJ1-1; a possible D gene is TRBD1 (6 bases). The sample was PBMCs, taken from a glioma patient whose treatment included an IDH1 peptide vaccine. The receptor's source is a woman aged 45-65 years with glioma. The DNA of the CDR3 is TGTGCCAGCAGCAATTCGGGACACACGTACACTGAAGCTTTCTTT. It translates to CASSNSGHTYTEAFF.